Described below is a single T cell receptor beta chain sequence and its context. Germline and junction disagree at one end, which may indicate a read error. TCRdb reassembled clones from the PCR reads with MiXCR. In the table there are 30,000 to 45,000 clones, over 40% of which are singletons. This entry is derived from a study of metastatic and nonmetastatic thyroid tumors. None of the patients had undergone any treatment ahead of thyroid surgery. The sequencing input was tumor tissue. This TCR was sampled from a male donor with papillary thyroid cancer or a benign thyroid nodule (not recorded which). Some clones in this sample may be carry-over from other donors' samples.

The CDR3 protein is CASSLGGANQPQHF. The DNA for the CDR3 is TGCGCCAGCAGTTTGGGAGGTGCGAATCAGCCCCAGCACTTT. The chain joins TRBV5-1 to TRBJ1-5; the D is unclear. This CDR3 is 14 amino acids long. Per germline, CDR1 SGHRS and CDR2 YFSETQ.